These 15 T cell receptor beta chains originate from one sample sequenced in a study of T cells in Graves' hyperthyroidism and ophthalmopathy. Researchers took RNA transcripts and amplified the TCR beta CDR3 regions from them. First-round RT-PCR of the TCR CDR3 relied on the HTBI primer set. TCRdb recomputed calls from the multiplex PCR reads with MiXCR, one row per CDR3 protein. The table has some 560,000 distinct CDR3 sequences, approximately 14% seen once; the top ten hold roughly 6.6%. Sequenced sample: blood. The receptors were gathered from a woman aged 25-40 years with Graves' hyperthyroidism.

This clonotype occurred a few times. The rearrangement uses TRBV18 and TRBJ1-1; weak D call: TRBD1 (6 bases). V lost 3 bases and J lost 3, with 14 bases in between. This CDR3 is built from 15 residues. Germline V gene sequence: CDR1 KGHSH, CDR2 LQKENI. CDR3 sequence: CASSPQQGRDTEAFF. In DNA, the CDR3 is TGTGCCAGCTCACCTCAACAGGGTCGGGACACTGAAGCTTTCTTT.

This clonotype was seen repeatedly, ten times or more. The V and J genes are TRBV7-6 and TRBJ2-5; 8 nucleotides agree with TRBD2. The germline gives CDR1 SGHVS, CDR2 FNYEAQ. V was pared by 5 bases and J by 4 bases, with 15 bases of the junction left unmatched. This CDR3 is built from 17 residues. The CDR3 DNA is TGTGCCAGCAGCCGACAAGCCGGGACTAGTTTCGGAGAGACCCAGTACTTC. Amino acid sequence: CASSRQAGTSFGETQYF. Full variable domain (remainder filled in from reference TRBV7-6 and TRBJ2-5): GAGVSQSPRYKVTKRGQDVALRCDPISGHVSLYWYRQALGQGPEFLTYFNYEAQQDKSGLPNDRFSAERPEGSISTLTIQRTEQRDSAMYRCASSRQAGTSFGETQYFGPGTRLLVL.

This clonotype has just a few counts. This may be a read error: a much more frequent sequence differs by one nucleotide. V usage is TRBV27 and J usage is TRBJ2-7, with D perhaps TRBD2 (5 bases). This CDR3 is 12 amino acids long. V was clipped by 5 bases and J by 3 bases, with 8 bases between them. CDR1 and CDR2 from the germline V gene are MNHEY and SMNVEV (reference sequence). Here the CDR3 reads CASSRGNYEQYF. In DNA, the CDR3 is TGTGCCAGCAGTCGGGGTAACTACGAGCAGTACTTC.

This clonotype was counted only a few times. This rearrangement joins TRBV4-1 to TRBJ2-1, with D perhaps TRBD1 (5 bases). The CDR3 is made up of 14 amino acids. Trimming pared 4 bases from V and 6 bases from J, leaving 13 bases between. Germline CDR1 and CDR2: MGHRA and YSYEKL. The CDR3 here is CASSLLVQGNEQFF. CDR3 bases: TGCGCCAGCAGCCTTCTCGTTCAGGGCAATGAGCAGTTCTTC.

This clonotype was recorded at least ten times. CDR3 protein: CASRGGLAGREQYF. The CDR3, as DNA: TGTGCCAGCAGGGGGGGACTAGCGGGACGCGAGCAGTACTTC. This chain connects TRBV2 to TRBJ2-7; 13 positions agree with TRBD2. The CDR3 is 14 residues long. V was pared by 6 bases and J by 6 bases, with 5 bases of the junction left unmatched. Germline CDR1 is SNHLY and CDR2 is FYNNEI.

In this sample, this clonotype turned up many times. The V gene is TRBV7-6, the J gene TRBJ2-7; a possible D gene is TRBD2 (5 bases). Trimming took off 5 bases at V and 7 bases at J, with 30 bases between the two ends. CDR1 SGHVS and CDR2 FNYEAQ come from the germline V gene. This CDR3 comprises 18 residues. The CDR3 DNA reads TGTGCCAGCAGCCTGAGGCCGAACGGACGGGAACCCAAACAAGAGCAGTACTTC. Its protein is CASSLRPNGREPKQEQYF.

This clonotype showed up just a few times. The chain recombines TRBV20-1 with TRBJ2-3; D may be TRBD1 or TRBD2 (6 bases each). Germline V CDR1 and CDR2: DFQATT, SNEGSKA (reference sequence). This CDR3 contains 12 residues. Trimming removed 7 bases from V and 4 bases from J, with 12 bases in between. CDR3 region: CSVRGPADTQYF. The CDR3 region has the DNA TGCAGTGTTCGGGGGCCGGCAGATACGCAGTATTTT.

Only one count was recorded for this clonotype. The genes are TRBV4-3 and TRBJ1-1, with D hard to call. Germline V gives CDR1 LGHNA, CDR2 YSLEER. This CDR3 comprises 13 residues. The V and J ends lost 0 bases and 8 bases respectively, with 10 bases between them. CDR3 nucleotide sequence: TGCGCCAGCAGCCAAGATGGAGGCGGAGAAGCTTTCTTT. It specifies CASSQDGGGEAFF.

This clonotype was detected ten times or more. The chain recombines TRBV20-1 with TRBJ2-1; D might be TRBD2 (6 bases). V was cut by 1 base and J by 4 bases, with 11 bases left in between. This CDR3 region has 14 residues. The germline gives CDR1 DFQATT, CDR2 SNEGSKA (reference sequence). The CDR3 protein is CSARGSGKYNEQFF. The CDR3 nucleotides are TGCAGTGCTAGAGGTAGCGGAAAGTACAATGAGCAGTTCTTC.

This clonotype occurred many times. The chain joins TRBV18 to TRBJ1-1; weak D call: TRBD1 (5 bases). Germline CDR1 and CDR2: KGHSH and LQKENI. This CDR3 comprises 13 residues. The V and J ends lost 5 bases and 1 base respectively, with 8 bases between them. This CDR3 is CASSSQGNTEAFF. DNA of the CDR3: TGTGCCAGCTCATCTCAGGGGAACACTGAAGCTTTCTTT.

This clonotype was seen many times. The chain has TRBV18 and TRBJ2-3, with D uncertain. Per germline, CDR1 KGHSH and CDR2 LQKENI. This CDR3 is built from 13 residues. V shed 3 bases and J shed 8 bases, with 12 bases lying between them. The CDR3 sequence is CASSPPGDGTQYF. The CDR3 DNA sequence: TGTGCCAGCTCACCCCCGGGCGACGGTACGCAGTATTTT.

V is TRBV4-1 and J is TRBJ2-4; 7 bases match TRBD1. With 4 bases clipped from V and 5 bases from J, the junction kept 8 bases outside the gene matches. The CDR3 totals 15 residues. Germline values: CDR1 MGHRA, CDR2 YSYEKL. For the CDR3, the DNA is TGCGCCAGCAGCCTCAACACAGGGGATCAAAACATTCAGTACTTC. Translated: CASSLNTGDQNIQYF.

The V call is TRBV6-2 or TRBV6-3, the J call TRBJ1-2; 7 bases line up with TRBD1. CDR1 is MNHEY and CDR2 is SVGEGT in the germline V gene. V lost 6 bases and J lost 1; bases outside the gene matches: 11. This CDR3 has 16 residues. CDR3 region: CASRPTGRTNNYGYTF. The CDR3 DNA reads TGTGCCAGCAGGCCGACAGGGCGCACGAATAACTATGGCTACACCTTC.

Many counts were recorded for this clonotype. The CDR3 nucleotides are TGCAGCGTTGAGACTAGCGGGAACACCGGGGAGCTGTTTTTT. As protein: CSVETSGNTGELFF. V usage is TRBV29-1 and J usage is TRBJ2-2, with 9 bases matching TRBD2. CDR1 SQVTM and CDR2 ANQGSEA come from the germline V gene. After removal of 3 bases from V and 1 base from J, the junction contained 0 bases not matched to a gene. CDR3 length: 14 amino acids.

This clonotype was seen many times. This sequence joins TRBV6-5 and TRBJ2-7; the match to TRBD2 covers 7 bases. This CDR3 contains 14 residues. J was trimmed by 3 bases and V by 0 bases; bases with no gene match: 2. Germline V lookup: CDR1 MNHEY, CDR2 SVGAGI. In DNA form, the CDR3 reads TGTGCCAGCAGTTACTCCGGGAGGAACTACGAGCAGTACTTC. Translated, it gives CASSYSGRNYEQYF.